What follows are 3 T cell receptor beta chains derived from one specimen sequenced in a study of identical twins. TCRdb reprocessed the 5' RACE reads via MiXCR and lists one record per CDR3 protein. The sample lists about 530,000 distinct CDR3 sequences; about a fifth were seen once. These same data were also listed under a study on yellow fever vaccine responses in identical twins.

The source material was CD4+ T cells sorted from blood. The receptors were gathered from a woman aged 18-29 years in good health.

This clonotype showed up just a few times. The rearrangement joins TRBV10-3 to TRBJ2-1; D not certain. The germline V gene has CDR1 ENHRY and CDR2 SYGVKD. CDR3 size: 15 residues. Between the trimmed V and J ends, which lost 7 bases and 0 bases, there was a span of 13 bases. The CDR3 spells CAITTAGGSYNEQFF. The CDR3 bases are TGTGCCATCACCACCGCAGGCGGCTCCTACAATGAGCAGTTCTTC.

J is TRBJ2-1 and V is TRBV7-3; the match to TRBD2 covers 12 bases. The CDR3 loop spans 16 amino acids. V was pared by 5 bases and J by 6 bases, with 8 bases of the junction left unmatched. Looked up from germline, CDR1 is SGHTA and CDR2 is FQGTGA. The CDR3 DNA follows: TGTGCCAGCAGCCCGAGGCCTAGCGGGAGGGCCAATGAGCAGTTCTTC. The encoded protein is CASSPRPSGRANEQFF.

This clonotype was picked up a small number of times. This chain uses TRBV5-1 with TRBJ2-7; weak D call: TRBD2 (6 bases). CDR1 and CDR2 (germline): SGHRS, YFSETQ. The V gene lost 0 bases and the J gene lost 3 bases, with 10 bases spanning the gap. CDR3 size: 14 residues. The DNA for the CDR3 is TGCGCCAGCAGCTTGGAACCGGGGGACTACGAGCAGTACTTC. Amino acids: CASSLEPGDYEQYF. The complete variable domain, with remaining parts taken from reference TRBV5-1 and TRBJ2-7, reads KAGVTQTPRYLIKTRGQQVTLSCSPISGHRSVSWYQQTPGQGLQFLFEYFSETQRNKGNFPGRFSGRQFSNSRSEMNVSTLELGDSALYLCASSLEPGDYEQYFGPGTRLTVT.